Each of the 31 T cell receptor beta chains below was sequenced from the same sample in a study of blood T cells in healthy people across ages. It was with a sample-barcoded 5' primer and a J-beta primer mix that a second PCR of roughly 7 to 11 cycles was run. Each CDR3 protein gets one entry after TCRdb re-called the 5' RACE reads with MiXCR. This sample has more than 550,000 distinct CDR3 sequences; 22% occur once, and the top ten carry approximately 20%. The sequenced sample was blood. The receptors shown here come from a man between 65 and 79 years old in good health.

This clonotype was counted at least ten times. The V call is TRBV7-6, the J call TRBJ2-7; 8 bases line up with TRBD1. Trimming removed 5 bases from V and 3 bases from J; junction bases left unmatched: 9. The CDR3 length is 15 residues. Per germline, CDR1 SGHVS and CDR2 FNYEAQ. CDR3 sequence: CASSPTGGLFYEQYF. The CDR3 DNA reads TGTGCCAGCAGCCCCACAGGGGGATTATTCTACGAGCAGTACTTC.

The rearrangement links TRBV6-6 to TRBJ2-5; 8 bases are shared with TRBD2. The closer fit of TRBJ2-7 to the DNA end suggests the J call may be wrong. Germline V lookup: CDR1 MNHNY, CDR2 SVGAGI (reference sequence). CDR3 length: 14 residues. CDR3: CASSYSSGGYEQYF. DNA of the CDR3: TGTGCCAGCAGTTACTCGAGCGGGGGATACGAGCAGTACTTC.

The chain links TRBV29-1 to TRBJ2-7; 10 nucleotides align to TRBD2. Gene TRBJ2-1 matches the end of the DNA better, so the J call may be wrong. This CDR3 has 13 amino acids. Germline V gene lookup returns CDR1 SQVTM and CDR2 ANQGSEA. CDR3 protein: CSVGASGGDEQFF. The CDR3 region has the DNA TGCAGCGTTGGGGCTAGCGGGGGTGATGAGCAGTTCTTC.

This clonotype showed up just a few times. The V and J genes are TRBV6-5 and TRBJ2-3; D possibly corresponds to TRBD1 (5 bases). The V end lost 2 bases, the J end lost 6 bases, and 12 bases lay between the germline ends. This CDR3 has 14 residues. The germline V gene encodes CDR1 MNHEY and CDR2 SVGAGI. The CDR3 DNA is TGTGCCAGCAGTTACCGCGACAGTGACGATACGCAGTATTTT. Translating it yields CASSYRDSDDTQYF.

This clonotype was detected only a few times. CDR3 sequence: CASSEQGVGDEQFF. CDR3 nucleotides: TGTGCCAGCAGCGAACAGGGGGTTGGCGATGAGCAGTTCTTC. The rearrangement uses TRBV7-9 and TRBJ2-1; TRBD1 matches 8 bases. Germline V lookup: CDR1 SEHNR, CDR2 FQNEAQ (reference sequence). The CDR3 spans 14 residues. Unmatched junction bases numbered 8, after V lost 5 bases and J lost 8 bases. The full variable domain, rest sourced from reference TRBV7-9 and TRBJ2-1, is DTGVSQNPRHKITKRGQNVTFRCDPISEHNRLYWYRQTLGQGPEFLTYFQNEAQLEKSRLLSDRFSAERPKGSFSTLEIQRTEQGDSAMYLCASSEQGVGDEQFFGPGTRLTVL.

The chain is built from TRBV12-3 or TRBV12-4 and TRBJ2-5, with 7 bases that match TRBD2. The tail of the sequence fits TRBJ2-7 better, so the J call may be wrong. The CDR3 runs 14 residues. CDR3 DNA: TGTGCCAGCAGTTTCGCGGGGGTCTCCTACGAGCAGTACTTC. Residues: CASSFAGVSYEQYF.

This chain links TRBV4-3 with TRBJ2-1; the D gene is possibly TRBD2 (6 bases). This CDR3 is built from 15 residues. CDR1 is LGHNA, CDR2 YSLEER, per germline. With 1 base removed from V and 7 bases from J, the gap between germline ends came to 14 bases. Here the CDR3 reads CASSQGGVLANEQFF. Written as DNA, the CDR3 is TGCGCCAGCAGCCAAGGAGGGGTACTAGCAAATGAGCAGTTCTTC.

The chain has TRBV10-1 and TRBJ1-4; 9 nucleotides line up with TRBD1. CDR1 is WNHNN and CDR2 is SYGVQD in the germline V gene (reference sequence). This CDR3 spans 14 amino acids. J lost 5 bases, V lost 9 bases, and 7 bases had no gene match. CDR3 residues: CARKMGQGNEKLFF. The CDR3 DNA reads TGCGCCAGGAAAATGGGACAGGGCAATGAAAAACTGTTTTTT.

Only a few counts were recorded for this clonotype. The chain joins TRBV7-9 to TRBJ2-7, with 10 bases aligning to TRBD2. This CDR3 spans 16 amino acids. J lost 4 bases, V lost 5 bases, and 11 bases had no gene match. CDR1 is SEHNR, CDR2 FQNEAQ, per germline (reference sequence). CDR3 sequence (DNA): TGTGCCAGCAGCGTAAACCCTAGCGGGGGCCCTTACGAGCAGTACTTC. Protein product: CASSVNPSGGPYEQYF.

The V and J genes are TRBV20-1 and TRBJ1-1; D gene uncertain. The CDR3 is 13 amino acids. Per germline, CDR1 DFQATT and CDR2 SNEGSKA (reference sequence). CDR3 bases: TGCAGCCTTGGGGAGGGTGGATTCACTGAAGCTTTCTTT. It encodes CSLGEGGFTEAFF.

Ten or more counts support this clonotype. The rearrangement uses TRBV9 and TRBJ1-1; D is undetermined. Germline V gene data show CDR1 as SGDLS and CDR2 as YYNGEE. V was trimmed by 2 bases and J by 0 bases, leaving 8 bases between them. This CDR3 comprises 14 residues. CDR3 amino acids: CASSVGIMNTEAFF. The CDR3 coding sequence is TGTGCCAGCAGCGTCGGGATCATGAACACTGAAGCTTTCTTT.

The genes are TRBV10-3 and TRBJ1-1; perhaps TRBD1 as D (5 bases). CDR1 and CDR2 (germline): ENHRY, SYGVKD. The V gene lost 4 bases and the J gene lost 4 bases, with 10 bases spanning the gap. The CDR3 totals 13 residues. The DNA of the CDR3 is TGTGCCATCAGTGGGGGGTTGGCCACTGAAGCTTTCTTT. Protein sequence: CAISGGLATEAFF.

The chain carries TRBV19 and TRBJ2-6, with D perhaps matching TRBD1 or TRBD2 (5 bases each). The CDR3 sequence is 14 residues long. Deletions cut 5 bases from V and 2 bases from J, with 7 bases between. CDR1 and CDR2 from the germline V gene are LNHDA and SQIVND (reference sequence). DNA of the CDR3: TGTGCCAGTAGTTCGGGGCCTGGGGCCAACGTCCTGACTTTC. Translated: CASSSGPGANVLTF.

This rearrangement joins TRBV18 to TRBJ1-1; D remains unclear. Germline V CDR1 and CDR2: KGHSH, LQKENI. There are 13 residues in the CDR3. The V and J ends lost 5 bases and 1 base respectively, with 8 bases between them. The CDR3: CASSSDANTEAFF. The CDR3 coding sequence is TGTGCCAGCTCATCCGACGCGAACACTGAAGCTTTCTTT. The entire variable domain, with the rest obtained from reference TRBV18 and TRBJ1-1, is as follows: NAGVMQNPRHLVRRRGQEARLRCSPMKGHSHVYWYRQLPEEGLKFMVYLQKENIIDESGMPKERFSAEFPKEGPSILRIQQVVRGDSAAYFCASSSDANTEAFFGQGTRLTVV.

In DNA form, the CDR3 reads TGTGCCAGCAGCCCGAGTTGGGGGGGACAGGGGAACACTGAAGCTTTCTTT. Translation: CASSPSWGGQGNTEAFF. The rearrangement links TRBV5-5 to TRBJ1-1; TRBD1 agrees at 9 bases. CDR1 SGHKS and CDR2 YYEKEE come from the germline V gene (reference sequence). V shed 4 bases, J shed 1 base, and the junction held 11 bases outside the gene matches. The CDR3 has 17 amino acids.

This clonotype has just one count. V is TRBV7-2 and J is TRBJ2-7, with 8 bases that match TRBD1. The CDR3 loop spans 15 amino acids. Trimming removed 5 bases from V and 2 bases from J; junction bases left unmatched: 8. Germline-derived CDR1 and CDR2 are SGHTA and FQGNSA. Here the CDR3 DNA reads TGTGCCAGCAGCCCGCGGACAGGGAGAACCTACGAGCAGTACTTC. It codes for CASSPRTGRTYEQYF. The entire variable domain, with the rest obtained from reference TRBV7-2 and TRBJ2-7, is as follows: GAGVSQSPSNKVTEKGKDVELRCDPISGHTALYWYRQSLGQGLEFLIYFQGNSAPDKSGLPSDRFSAERTGGSVSTLTIQRTQQEDSAVYLCASSPRTGRTYEQYFGPGTRLTVT.

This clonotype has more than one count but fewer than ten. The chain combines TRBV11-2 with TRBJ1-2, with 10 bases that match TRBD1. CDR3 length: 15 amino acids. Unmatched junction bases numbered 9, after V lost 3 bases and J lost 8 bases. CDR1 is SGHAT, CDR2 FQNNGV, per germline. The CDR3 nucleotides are TGTGCCAGCAGCTTGGACAGGGGGACCACGTTGGGCTACACCTTC. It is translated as CASSLDRGTTLGYTF.

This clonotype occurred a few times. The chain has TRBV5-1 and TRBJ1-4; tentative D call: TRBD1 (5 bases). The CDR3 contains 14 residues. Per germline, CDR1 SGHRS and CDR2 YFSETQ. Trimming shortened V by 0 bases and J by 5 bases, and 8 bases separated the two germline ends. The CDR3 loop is CASSLGGDNEKLFF. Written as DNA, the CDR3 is TGCGCCAGCAGCTTGGGCGGGGACAATGAAAAACTGTTTTTT.

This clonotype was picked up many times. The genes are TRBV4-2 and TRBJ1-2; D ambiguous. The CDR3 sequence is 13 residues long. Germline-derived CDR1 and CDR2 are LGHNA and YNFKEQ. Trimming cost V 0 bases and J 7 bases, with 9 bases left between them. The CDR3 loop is CASSQDRDGGYTF. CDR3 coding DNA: TGTGCCAGCAGCCAAGATCGGGATGGTGGCTACACCTTC.

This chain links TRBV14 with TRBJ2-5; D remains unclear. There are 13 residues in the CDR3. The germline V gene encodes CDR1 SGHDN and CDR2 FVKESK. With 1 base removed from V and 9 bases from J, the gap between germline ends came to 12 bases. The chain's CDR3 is CASSQATGAAQYF. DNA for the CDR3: TGTGCCAGCAGCCAAGCTACCGGTGCGGCCCAGTACTTC.

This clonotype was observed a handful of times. The CDR3 region is CASSYAGTATNEKLFF. The DNA of the CDR3 is TGTGCCAGCAGTTACGCGGGGACAGCAACTAATGAAAAACTGTTTTTT. The chain links TRBV6-2 or TRBV6-3 to TRBJ1-4, with TRBD1 matching over 7 bases. Germline loops: CDR1 MNHEY, CDR2 SVGEGT. CDR3 length: 16 residues. Germline trimming cut 2 bases from V and 0 bases from J; bases unmatched to any gene: 3.

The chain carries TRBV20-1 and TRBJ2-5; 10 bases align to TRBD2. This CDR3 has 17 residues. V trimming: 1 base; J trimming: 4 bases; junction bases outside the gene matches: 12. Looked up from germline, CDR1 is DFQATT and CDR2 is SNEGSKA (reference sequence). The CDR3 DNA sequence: TGCAGTGCTAGAGGAAAGCGGGGGGGCGTTTTAGGAGAGACCCAGTACTTC. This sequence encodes CSARGKRGGVLGETQYF.

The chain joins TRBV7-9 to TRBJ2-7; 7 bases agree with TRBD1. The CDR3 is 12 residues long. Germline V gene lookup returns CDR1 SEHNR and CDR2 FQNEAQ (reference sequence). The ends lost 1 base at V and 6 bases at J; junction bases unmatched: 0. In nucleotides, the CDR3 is TGTGCCAGCAGCTTAGGGACAGGCGAGCAGTACGTC. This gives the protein CASSLGTGEQYV.

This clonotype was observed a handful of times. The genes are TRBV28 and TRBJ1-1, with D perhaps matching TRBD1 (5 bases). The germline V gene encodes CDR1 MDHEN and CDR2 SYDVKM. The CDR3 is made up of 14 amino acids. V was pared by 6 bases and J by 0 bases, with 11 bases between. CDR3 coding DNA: TGTGCCAGCAGGTTGGGACCGGTGAACACTGAAGCTTTCTTT. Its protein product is CASRLGPVNTEAFF.

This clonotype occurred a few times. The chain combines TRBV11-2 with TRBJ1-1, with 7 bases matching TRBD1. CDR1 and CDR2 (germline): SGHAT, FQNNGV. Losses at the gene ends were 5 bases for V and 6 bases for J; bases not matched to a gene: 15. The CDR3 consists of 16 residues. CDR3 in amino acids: CASSRLGGRRGAEAFF. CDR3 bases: TGTGCCAGCAGCCGCTTAGGGGGCAGGAGGGGAGCTGAAGCTTTCTTT.

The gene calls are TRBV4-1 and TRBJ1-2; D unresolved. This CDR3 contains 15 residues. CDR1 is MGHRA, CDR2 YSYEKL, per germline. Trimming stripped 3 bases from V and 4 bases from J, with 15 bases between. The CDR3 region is CASSHPAEGLYGYTF. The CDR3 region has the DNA TGCGCCAGCAGCCACCCGGCGGAAGGGCTCTATGGCTACACCTTC.

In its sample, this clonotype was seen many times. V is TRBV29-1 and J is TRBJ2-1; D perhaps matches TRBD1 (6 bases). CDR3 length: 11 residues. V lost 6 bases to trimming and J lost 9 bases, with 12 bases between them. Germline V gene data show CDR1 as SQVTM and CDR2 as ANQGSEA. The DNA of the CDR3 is TGCAGCGTACAGGGTAGTACTGAGCAGTTCTTC. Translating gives CSVQGSTEQFF.

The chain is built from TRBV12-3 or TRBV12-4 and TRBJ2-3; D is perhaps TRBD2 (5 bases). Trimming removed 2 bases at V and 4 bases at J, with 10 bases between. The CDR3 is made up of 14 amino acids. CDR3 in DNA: TGTGCCAGCAGTTTAAACAGCGGAGCAGATACGCAGTATTTT. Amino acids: CASSLNSGADTQYF.

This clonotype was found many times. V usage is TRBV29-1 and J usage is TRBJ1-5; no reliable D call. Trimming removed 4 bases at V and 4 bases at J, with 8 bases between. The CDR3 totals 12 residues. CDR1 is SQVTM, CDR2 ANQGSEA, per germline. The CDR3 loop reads CSVVVPNQPQHF. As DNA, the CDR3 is TGCAGCGTTGTCGTACCGAATCAGCCCCAGCATTTT.

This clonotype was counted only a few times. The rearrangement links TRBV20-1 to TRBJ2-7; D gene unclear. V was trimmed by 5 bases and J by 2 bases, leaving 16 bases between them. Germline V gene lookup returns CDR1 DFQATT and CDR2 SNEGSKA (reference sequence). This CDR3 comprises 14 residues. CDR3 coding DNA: TGCAGTGCTTACTTAGTTAGTCAAACCTACGAGCAGTACTTC. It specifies CSAYLVSQTYEQYF.

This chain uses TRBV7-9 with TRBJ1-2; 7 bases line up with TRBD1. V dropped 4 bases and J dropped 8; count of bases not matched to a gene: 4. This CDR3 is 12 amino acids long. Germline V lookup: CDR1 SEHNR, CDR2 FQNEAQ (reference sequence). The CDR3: CASSYQQGGYTF. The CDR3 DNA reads TGTGCCAGCAGCTACCAACAGGGGGGCTACACCTTC.